This TCR beta chain was found in a study of beta chain features in type 1 diabetes. Germline lookup yields CDR1 SGHTA and CDR2 FQGNSA. V shed 1 base and J shed 1 base, with 13 bases lying between them. This CDR3 has 16 amino acids. Findings and caveats of the study: Type 1 diabetes patients had moderately but significantly shorter TCRB CDR3s in all four CD4+ subsets.

Expressed TCRB transcripts were sequenced because the isolated RNA had all been reverse transcribed beforehand. TCRdb keeps only in-frame clones here, not all; method: immunoSEQ multiplex PCR. In the table there are some 640,000 clones, over 12% of which are singletons. With regard to this clone: Antigen unknown.

This TCR came from a man in his late teens or twenties with type 1 diabetes. The V and J genes are TRBV7-2 and TRBJ1-2; no clear D gene. Sequenced sample: naive CD4+ T cells from blood. In DNA form, the CDR3 reads TGTGCCAGCAGCTTAGTGGCCGCCGGGGTTAACTATGGCTACACCTTC. It translates to CASSLVAAGVNYGYTF.